This T cell receptor (beta chain) was found in a study of Ad26.COV2.S vaccination and SARS-CoV-2 variants. The method was immunoSEQ multiplex PCR; TCRdb's version includes in-frame clones alone and lacks a portion of them. The data contain about 680,000 clones, about 90% of them singletons. Note on this clone: Its specificity is unknown.

Study findings and constraints: Placebo recipients and vaccine recipients were similar in non-spike TCR breadth. Reports say spike-specific CD8+ and CD4+ T cell responses covered substantial breadth after vaccination. Estimates derived from TCR breadth and depth analyses may have underestimated total T cell responses. The study found higher spike-specific TCR breadth in vaccine than placebo recipients.

Germline CDR1 reads ENHRY; CDR2 reads SYGVKD. Losses at the gene ends were 7 bases for V and 7 bases for J; bases not matched to a gene: 6. This CDR3 has 12 amino acids. Treatment described: some 20 received Ad26.COV2.S at low or high dose, single or two shots; about 5 received placebo; per-sample allocation not given. After the first vaccine or placebo injection, samples were drawn on day 63. This TCR came from a person between 18 and 65 years old who received the Ad26.COV2.S COVID-19 vaccine or a placebo. Source: peripheral blood, taken in a trial of Ad26.COV2.S vaccine versus placebo. The chain combines TRBV10-3 with TRBJ1-2, with 7 bases identical to TRBD1. CDR3 sequence: CAITTSGGGYTF. The CDR3 coding sequence is TGTGCCATCACTACTTCAGGGGGTGGCTACACCTTC.